Sequencing of this TCR beta chain was carried out in a study of beta chain features in type 1 diabetes. Remarks on this clone: What it binds is not known.

The germline V gene encodes CDR1 LGHNA and CDR2 YSLEER. V lost 0 bases to trimming and J lost 1 base, with 9 bases between them. The CDR3 sequence is 15 residues long. Study-wide points: Although PCR might favor shorter templates, it would do so equally in patients and controls. High-TCR-expressing cells could be over-represented by cDNA sequencing.

CD45RO/CCR7/CD25/CD127/CD95/CD27 separated CD4+ naive, central memory, regulatory and stem cell-like memory cells by sorting. Investigators reverse transcribed all isolated RNA, so they sequenced expressed TCRB transcripts. Regulatory, naive and central memory T cell samples averaged about 3.5 million reads. The table came from immunoSEQ multiplex PCR; TCRdb's copy has only in-frame clones and leaves some out. The sample shows 310,000 or so clones, approximately 11% of them seen only once. The TCR sequence derives from a woman aged 25 to 45 in good health. The chain has TRBV4-3 and TRBJ1-1; D unclear. The sequenced material came from naive CD4+ T cells from blood. CDR3 in amino acids: CASSQDEEENTEAFF. The DNA of the CDR3 is TGCGCCAGCAGCCAAGACGAGGAAGAGAACACTGAAGCTTTCTTT.